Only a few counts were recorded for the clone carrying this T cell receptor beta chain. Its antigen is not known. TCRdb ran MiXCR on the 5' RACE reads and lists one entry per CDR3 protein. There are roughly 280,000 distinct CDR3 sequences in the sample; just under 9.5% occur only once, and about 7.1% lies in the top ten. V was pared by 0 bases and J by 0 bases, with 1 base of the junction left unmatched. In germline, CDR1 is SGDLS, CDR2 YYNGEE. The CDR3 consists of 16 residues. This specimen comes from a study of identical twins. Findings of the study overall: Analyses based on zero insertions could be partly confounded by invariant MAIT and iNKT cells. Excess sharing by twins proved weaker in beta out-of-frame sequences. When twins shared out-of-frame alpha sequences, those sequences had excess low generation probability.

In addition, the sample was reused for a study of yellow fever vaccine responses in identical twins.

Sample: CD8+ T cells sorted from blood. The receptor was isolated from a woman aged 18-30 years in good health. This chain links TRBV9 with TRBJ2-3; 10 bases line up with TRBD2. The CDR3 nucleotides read TGTGCCAGCAGCGTAGGGACTAGCGGTAGCACAGATACGCAGTATTTT. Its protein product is CASSVGTSGSTDTQYF.